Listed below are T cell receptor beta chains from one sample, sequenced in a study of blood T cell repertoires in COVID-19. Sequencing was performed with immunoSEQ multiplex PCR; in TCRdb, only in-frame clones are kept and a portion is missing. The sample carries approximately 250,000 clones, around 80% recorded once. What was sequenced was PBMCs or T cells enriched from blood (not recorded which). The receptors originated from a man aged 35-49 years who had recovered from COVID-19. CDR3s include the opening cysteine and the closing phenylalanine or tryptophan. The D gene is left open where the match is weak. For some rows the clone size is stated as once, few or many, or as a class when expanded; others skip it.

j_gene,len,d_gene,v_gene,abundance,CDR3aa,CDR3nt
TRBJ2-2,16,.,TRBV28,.,CASSFSGQLNTGELFF,TGTGCCAGCAGTTTTTCAGGACAGCTGAACACCGGGGAGCTGTTTTTT
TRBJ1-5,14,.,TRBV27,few,CAPHSPISNQPQHF,TGTGCCCCGCACAGCCCGATTTCCAATCAGCCCCAGCATTTT
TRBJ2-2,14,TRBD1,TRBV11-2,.,CASSLRTGAGELFF,TGTGCCAGCAGCCTACGAACAGGGGCCGGGGAGCTGTTTTTT
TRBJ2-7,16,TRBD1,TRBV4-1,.,CASSQVTRTGPYEQYF,TGCGCCAGCAGCCAAGTCACTAGGACAGGGCCCTACGAGCAGTACTTC
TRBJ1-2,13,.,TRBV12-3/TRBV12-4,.,CASSLPQNYGYTF,TGTGCCAGCAGTTTACCACAGAACTATGGCTACACCTTC
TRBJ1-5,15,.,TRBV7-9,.,CASSLLQGPNQPQHF,TGTGCCAGCAGCTTACTACAGGGACCCAATCAGCCCCAGCATTTT
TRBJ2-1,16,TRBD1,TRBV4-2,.,CASSHETGGAYYEQFF,TGTGCCAGCAGCCACGAGACAGGGGGCGCTTACTATGAGCAGTTCTTC
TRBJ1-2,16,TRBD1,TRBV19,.,CASTFGGGQDLYGYTF,TGTGCCAGTACTTTCGGGGGAGGACAGGATTTATATGGCTACACCTTC
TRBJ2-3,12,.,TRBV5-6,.,CASSLYRGTQYF,TGTGCCAGCAGCTTGTATCGAGGTACGCAGTATTTT
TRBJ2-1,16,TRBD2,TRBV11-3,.,CASSLSLSSGRGEQFF,TGTGCCAGCAGCTTAAGTTTGAGTAGCGGGAGGGGTGAGCAGTTCTTC
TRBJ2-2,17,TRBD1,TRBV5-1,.,CASSSIWSGTDTGELFF,TGCGCCAGCAGCTCAATTTGGTCCGGGACAGACACCGGGGAGCTGTTTTTT